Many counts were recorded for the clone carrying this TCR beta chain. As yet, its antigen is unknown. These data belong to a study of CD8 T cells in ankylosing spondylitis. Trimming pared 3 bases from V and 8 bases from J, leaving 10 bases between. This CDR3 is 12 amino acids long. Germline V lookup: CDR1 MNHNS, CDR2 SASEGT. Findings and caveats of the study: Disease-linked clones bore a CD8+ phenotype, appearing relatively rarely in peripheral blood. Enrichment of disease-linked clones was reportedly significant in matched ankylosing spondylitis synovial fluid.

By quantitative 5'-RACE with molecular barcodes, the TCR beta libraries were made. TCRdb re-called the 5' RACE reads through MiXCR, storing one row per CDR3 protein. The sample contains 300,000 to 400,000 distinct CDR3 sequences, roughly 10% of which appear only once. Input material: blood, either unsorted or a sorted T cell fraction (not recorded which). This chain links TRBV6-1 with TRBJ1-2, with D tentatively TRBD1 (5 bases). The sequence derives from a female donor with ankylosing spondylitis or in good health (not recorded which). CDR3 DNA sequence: TGTGCCAGCAGTGAGCCAGGGCTAGGCTACACCTTC. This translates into CASSEPGLGYTF.